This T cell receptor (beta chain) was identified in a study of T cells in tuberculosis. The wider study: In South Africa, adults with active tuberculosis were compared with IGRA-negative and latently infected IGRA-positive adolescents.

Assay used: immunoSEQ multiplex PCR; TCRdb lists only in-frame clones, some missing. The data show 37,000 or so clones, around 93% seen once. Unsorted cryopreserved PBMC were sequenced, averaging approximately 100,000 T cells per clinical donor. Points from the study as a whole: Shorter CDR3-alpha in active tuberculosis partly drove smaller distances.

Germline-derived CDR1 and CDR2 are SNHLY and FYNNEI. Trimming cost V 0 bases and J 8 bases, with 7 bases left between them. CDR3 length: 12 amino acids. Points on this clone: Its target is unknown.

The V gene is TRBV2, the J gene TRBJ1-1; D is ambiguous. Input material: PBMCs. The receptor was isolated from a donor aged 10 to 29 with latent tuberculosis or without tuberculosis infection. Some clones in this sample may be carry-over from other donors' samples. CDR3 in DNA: TGTGCCAGCAGTGAAGCGTTCGTAGAAGCTTTCTTT. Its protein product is CASSEAFVEAFF.